This T cell receptor beta chain was captured by sequencing in a study of technical replicates of blood from a handful of donors. Trimming took 8 bases from V and 0 from J; bases not matched to a gene: 9. This CDR3 region has 16 residues. Germline CDR1 and CDR2: MGHDK and SYGVNS. Clones were read by immunoSEQ multiplex PCR, and TCRdb kept only the in-frame ones, dropping some. The data contain about 76,000 clones, approximately 94% of them singletons. The sequenced sample consisted of T cells isolated from PBMCs. The V and J genes are TRBV25-1 and TRBJ2-1; TRBD2 agrees at 8 bases. The receptor's source is a human donor in good health. CDR3: CASGSLADSSYNEQFF. As DNA, the CDR3 is TGTGCCAGCGGATCACTAGCGGATAGCTCCTACAATGAGCAGTTCTTC.